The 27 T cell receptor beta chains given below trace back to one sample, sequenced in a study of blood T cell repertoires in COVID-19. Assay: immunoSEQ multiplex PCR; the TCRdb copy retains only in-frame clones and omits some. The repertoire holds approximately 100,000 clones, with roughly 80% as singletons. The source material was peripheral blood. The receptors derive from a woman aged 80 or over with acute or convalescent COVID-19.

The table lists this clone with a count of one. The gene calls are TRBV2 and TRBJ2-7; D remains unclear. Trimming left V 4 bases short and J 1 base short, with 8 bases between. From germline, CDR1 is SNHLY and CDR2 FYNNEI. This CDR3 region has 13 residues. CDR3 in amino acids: CASSAVESYEQYF. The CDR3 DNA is TGTGCCAGCAGTGCGGTAGAATCCTACGAGCAGTACTTC.

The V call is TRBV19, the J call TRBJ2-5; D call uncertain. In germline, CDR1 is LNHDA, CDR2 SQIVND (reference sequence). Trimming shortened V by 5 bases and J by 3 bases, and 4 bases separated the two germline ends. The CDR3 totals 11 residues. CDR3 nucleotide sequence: TGTGCCAGTAGTTTCAAAGAGACCCAGTACTTC. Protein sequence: CASSFKETQYF.

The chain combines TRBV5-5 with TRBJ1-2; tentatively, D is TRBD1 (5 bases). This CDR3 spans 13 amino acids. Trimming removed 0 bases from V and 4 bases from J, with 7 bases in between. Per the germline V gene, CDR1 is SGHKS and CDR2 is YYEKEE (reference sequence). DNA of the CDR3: TGTGCCAGCAGCTTGGGAGACAGCTATGGCTACACCTTC. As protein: CASSLGDSYGYTF.

CDR3 DNA: TGTGCCTGGCAGACAGGGGGCGGTGGAAACACCATATATTTT. Its protein product is CAWQTGGGGNTIYF. This chain uses TRBV30 with TRBJ1-3; 10 nucleotides match TRBD1. The CDR3 contains 14 residues. Germline V gene lookup returns CDR1 GTSNPN and CDR2 SVGIG (reference sequence). V lost 5 bases and J lost 3; bases outside the gene matches: 4. Full variable domain (remainder filled in from reference TRBV30 and TRBJ1-3): SQTIHQWPATLVQPVGSPLSLECTVEGTSNPNLYWYRQAAGRGLQLLFYSVGIGQISSEVPQNLSASRPQDRQFILSSKKLLLSDSGFYLCAWQTGGGGNTIYFGEGSWLTVV.

The CDR3, as DNA: TGTGCCAGTAGTATAGTCGGGACCGGGGAGCTGTTTTTT. The encoded protein is CASSIVGTGELFF. V usage is TRBV19 and J usage is TRBJ2-2, with D uncertain. In germline, CDR1 is LNHDA, CDR2 SQIVND (reference sequence). The CDR3 sequence is 13 residues long. The V end lost 1 base, the J end lost 5 bases, and 5 bases lay between the germline ends.

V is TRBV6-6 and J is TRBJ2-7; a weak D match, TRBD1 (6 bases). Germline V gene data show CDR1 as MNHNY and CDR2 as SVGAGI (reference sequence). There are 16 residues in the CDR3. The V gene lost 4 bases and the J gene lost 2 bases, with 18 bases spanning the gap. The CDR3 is CASSSRPRDKAYEQYF. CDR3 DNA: TGTGCCAGCAGTTCCCGGCCTCGGGACAAAGCCTACGAGCAGTACTTC.

CDR3 in amino acids: CASSDRGPYEQYF. CDR3 DNA: TGTGCCAGCAGCGACAGGGGCCCCTACGAGCAGTACTTC. The rearrangement joins TRBV7-9 to TRBJ2-7, with 8 bases aligning to TRBD1. There are 13 residues in the CDR3. Germline loops: CDR1 SEHNR, CDR2 FQNEAQ (reference sequence). V lost 5 bases, J lost 2 bases, and 2 bases stayed unmatched.

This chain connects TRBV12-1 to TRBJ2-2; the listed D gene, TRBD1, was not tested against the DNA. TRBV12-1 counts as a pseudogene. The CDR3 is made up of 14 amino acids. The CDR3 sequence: CASMMNRDTGELFF. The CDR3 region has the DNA TGTGCCAGCATGATGAACAGGGATACCGGGGAGCTGTTTTTT.

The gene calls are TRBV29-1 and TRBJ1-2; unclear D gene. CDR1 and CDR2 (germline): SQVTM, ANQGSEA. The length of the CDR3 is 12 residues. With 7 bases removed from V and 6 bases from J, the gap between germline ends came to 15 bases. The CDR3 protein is CSGDRGADGYTF. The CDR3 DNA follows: TGCAGCGGCGACCGGGGAGCTGATGGCTACACCTTC.

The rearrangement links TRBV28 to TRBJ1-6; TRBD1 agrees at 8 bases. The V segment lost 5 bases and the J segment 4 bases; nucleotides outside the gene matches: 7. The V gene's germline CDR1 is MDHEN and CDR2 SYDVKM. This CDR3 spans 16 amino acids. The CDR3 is CASSTDRAGYNSPLHF. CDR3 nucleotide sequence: TGTGCCAGCAGTACGGACAGGGCCGGGTATAATTCACCCCTCCACTTT.

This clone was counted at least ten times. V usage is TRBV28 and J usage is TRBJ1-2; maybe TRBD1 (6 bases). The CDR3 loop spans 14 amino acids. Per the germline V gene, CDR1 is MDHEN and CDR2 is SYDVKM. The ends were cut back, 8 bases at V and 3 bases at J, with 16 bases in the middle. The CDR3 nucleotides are TGTGCCAGCCTCGAGCGGGGGGCCCACTATGGCTACACCTTC. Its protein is CASLERGAHYGYTF.

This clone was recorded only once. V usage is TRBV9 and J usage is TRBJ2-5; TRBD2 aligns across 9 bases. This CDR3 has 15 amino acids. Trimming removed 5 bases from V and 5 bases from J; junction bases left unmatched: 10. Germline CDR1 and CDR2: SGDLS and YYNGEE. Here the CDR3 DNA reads TGTGCCAGCAGTCGCCGGGCGGGGGGGCGTGAGACCCAGTACTTC. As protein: CASSRRAGGRETQYF.

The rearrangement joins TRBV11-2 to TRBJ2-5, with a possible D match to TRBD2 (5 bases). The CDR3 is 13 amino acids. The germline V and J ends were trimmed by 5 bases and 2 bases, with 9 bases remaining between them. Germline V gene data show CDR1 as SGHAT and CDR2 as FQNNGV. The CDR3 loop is CASSPGNQETQYF. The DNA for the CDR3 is TGTGCCAGCAGCCCCGGGAATCAAGAGACCCAGTACTTC. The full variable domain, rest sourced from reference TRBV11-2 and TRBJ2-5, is EAGVAQSPRYKIIEKRQSVAFWCNPISGHATLYWYQQILGQGPKLLIQFQNNGVVDDSQLPKDRFSAERLKGVDSTLKIQPAKLEDSAVYLCASSPGNQETQYFGPGTRLLVL.

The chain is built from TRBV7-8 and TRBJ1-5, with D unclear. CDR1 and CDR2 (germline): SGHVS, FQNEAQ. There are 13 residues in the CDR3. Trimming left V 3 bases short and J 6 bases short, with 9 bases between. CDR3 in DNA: TGTGCCAGCAGCTTGAGTTTTGCTCAGCCCCAGCATTTT. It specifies CASSLSFAQPQHF. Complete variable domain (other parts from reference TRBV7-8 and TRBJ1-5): GAGVSQSPRYKVAKRGQDVALRCDPISGHVSLFWYQQALGQGPEFLTYFQNEAQLDKSGLPSDRFFAERPEGSVSTLKIQRTQQEDSAVYLCASSLSFAQPQHFGDGTRLSIL.

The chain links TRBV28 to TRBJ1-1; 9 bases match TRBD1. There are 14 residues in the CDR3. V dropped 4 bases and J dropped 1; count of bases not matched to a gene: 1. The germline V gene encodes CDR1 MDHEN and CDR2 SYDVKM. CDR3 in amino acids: CASSSGQGNTEAFF. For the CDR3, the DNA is TGTGCCAGCAGTTCGGGACAGGGGAACACTGAAGCTTTCTTT.

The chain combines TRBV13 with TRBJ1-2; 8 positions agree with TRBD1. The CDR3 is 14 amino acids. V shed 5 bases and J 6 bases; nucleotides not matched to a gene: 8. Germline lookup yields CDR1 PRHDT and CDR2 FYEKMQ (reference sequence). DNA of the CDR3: TGTGCCAGCAGCCGAGATCAGGGGGCCCATGGCTACACCTTC. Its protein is CASSRDQGAHGYTF. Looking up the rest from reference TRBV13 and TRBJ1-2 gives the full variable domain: AAGVIQSPRHLIKEKRETATLKCYPIPRHDTVYWYQQGPGQDPQFLISFYEKMQSDKGSIPDRFSAQQFSDYHSELNMSSLELGDSALYFCASSRDQGAHGYTFGSGTRLTVV.

The chain's CDR3 is CASSSPSGHPGGYTF. As DNA, the CDR3 is TGTGCCAGCAGCTCCCCCTCGGGACATCCGGGGGGCTACACCTTC. This chain links TRBV11-2 with TRBJ1-2, with D possibly matching TRBD1 (6 bases). This CDR3 has 15 residues. Germline V gene data show CDR1 as SGHAT and CDR2 as FQNNGV. The V end lost 4 bases, the J end lost 8 bases, and 20 bases lay between the germline ends.

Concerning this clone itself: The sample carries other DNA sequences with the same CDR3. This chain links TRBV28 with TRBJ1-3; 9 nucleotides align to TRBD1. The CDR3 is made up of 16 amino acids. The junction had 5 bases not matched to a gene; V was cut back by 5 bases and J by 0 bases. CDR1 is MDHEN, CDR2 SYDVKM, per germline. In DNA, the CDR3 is TGTGCCAGCAGTACGCCGGGACAGGGCTCTGGAAACACCATATATTTT. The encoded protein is CASSTPGQGSGNTIYF.

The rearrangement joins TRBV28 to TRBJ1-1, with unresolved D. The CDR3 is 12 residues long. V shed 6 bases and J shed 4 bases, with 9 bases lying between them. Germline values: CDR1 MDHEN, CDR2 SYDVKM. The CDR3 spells CASRGASTEAFF. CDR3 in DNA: TGTGCCAGCAGGGGAGCCTCCACTGAAGCTTTCTTT.

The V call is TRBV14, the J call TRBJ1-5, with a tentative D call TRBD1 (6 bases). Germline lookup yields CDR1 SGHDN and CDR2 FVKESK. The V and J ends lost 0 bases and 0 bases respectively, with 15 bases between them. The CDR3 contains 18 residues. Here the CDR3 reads CASSQDFSGQTSNQPQHF. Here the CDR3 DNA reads TGTGCCAGCAGCCAAGATTTCTCTGGACAGACTAGCAATCAGCCCCAGCATTTT.

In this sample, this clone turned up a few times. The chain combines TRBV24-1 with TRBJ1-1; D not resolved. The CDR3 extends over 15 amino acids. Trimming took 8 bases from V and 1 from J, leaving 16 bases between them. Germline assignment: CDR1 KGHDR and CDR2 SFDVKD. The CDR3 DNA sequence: TGTGCCACCAAACCGAGTGGGAGTGAGAACACTGAAGCTTTCTTT. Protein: CATKPSGSENTEAFF.

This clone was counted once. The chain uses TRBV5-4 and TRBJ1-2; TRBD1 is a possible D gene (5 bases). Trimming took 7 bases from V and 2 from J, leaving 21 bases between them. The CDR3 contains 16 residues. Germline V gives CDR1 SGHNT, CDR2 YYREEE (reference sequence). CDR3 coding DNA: TGTGCCAGCGCTTTGGGGGGGGTAGAAGGGAACTATGGCTACACCTTC. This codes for CASALGGVEGNYGYTF.

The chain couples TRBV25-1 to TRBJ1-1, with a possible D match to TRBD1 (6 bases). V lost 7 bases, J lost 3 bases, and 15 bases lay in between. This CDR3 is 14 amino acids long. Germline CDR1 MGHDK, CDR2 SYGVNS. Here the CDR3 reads CASTEGGDYTEAFF. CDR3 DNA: TGTGCCAGCACCGAGGGGGGGGATTACACTGAAGCTTTCTTT. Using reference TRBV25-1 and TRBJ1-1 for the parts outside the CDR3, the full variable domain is EADIYQTPRYLVIGTGKKITLECSQTMGHDKMYWYQQDPGMELHLIHYSYGVNSTEKGDLSSESTVSRIRTEHFPLTLESARPSHTSQYLCASTEGGDYTEAFFGQGTRLTVV.

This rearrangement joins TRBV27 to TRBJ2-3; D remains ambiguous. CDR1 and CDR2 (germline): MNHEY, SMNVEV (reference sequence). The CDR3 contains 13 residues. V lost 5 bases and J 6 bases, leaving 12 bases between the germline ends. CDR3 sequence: CASSPTVEDTQYF. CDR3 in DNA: TGTGCCAGCAGTCCCACCGTGGAGGATACGCAGTATTTT.

The CDR3 loop is CASSPGQGAGQPQHF. The CDR3 nucleotides read TGTGCCAGCTCACCGGGACAGGGGGCCGGGCAGCCCCAGCATTTT. The rearrangement uses TRBV18 and TRBJ1-5, with TRBD1 matching 12 bases. Germline V gene sequence: CDR1 KGHSH, CDR2 LQKENI. CDR3 size: 15 residues. Germline trimming cut 3 bases from V and 7 bases from J; bases unmatched to any gene: 4.

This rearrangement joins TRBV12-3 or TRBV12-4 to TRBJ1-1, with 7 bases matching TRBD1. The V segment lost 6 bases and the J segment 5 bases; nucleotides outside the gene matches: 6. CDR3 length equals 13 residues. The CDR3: CASSRDRATEAFF. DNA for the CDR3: TGTGCCAGCAGCAGAGACAGGGCAACTGAAGCTTTCTTT.

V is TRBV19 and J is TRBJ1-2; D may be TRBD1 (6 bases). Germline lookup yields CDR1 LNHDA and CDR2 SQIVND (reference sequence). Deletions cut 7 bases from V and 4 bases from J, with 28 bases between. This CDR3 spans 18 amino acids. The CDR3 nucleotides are TGTGCCAGTACCCTGAAGACGGCCAGGGGTGGTACTAGCTATGGCTACACCTTC. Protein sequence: CASTLKTARGGTSYGYTF.